The clone carrying this T cell receptor (beta chain) has a handful of counts. What it binds is not known. The sample is drawn from a study of T cell repertoires in cytomegalovirus infection. Looking at the study overall: Recently identified HLA-C-restricted CMV epitopes and well-studied HLA-B-restricted CMV epitopes were used by the study. Matching HLA type, along with CMV infection, was indicated by public TCR beta signatures.

Using its own MiXCR run on the reads, TCRdb lists one record per CDR3 protein. Of roughly 120,000 distinct CDR3 sequences listed, 32% are singletons. The trim removed 3 bases at V and 0 bases at J, leaving 5 bases unmatched. The length of the CDR3 is 16 residues. In germline, CDR1 is LGHNT, CDR2 FRNRAP. The clonotype was recovered from a human donor in good health (CMV status not recorded). Some clones in this sample may be carry-over from other donors' samples. The chain combines TRBV12-5 with TRBJ1-1; 9 nucleotides line up with TRBD1. This specimen was CD8+ T cells from cultured PBMCs, taken from culture after CMV antigen stimulation. The CDR3 sequence is CASGFDRGYMNTEAFF. The CDR3 nucleotides read TGTGCTAGTGGTTTCGACAGGGGGTACATGAACACTGAAGCTTTCTTT.